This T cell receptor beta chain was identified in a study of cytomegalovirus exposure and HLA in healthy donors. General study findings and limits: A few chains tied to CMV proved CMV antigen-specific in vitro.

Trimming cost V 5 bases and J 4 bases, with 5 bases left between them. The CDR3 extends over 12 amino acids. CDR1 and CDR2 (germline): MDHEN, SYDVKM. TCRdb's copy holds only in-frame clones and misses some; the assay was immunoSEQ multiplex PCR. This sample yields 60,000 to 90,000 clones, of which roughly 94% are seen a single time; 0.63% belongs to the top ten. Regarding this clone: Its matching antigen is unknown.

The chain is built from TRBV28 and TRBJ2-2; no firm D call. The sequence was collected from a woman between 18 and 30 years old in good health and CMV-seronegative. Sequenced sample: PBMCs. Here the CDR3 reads CASSVGTGELFF. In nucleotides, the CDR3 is TGTGCCAGCAGTGTCGGCACCGGGGAGCTGTTTTTT.